A single sample gave rise to the 20 T cell receptor beta chains below, sequenced in a study of glioma-infiltrating T cells after dendritic cell vaccination. Some clones are missing from TCRdb's copy, which holds only in-frame ones; the method was immunoSEQ multiplex PCR. Here the sample spans over 55,000 clones, 81% being singletons. Sequences were derived from blood, sampled before dendritic cell vaccination. These receptor sequences come from a human donor with glioblastoma.

The chain carries TRBV5-1 and TRBJ1-1, with 8 nucleotides matching TRBD1. This CDR3 is built from 14 residues. J was trimmed by 4 bases and V by 0 bases; bases with no gene match: 2. The V gene's germline CDR1 is SGHRS and CDR2 YFSETQ. The CDR3, as DNA: TGCGCCAGCAGCTTGGGCGGGACAGGCACTGAAGCTTTCTTT. Translating it yields CASSLGGTGTEAFF.

The genes are TRBV2 and TRBJ2-3, with TRBD2 matching over 7 bases. The CDR3 runs to 14 residues. The ends lost 8 bases at V and 0 bases at J; junction bases unmatched: 5. The germline gives CDR1 SNHLY, CDR2 FYNNEI. DNA for the CDR3: TGTGCCAGCGGGGGGGACGCGAGCACAGATACGCAGTATTTT. Encoded protein: CASGGDASTDTQYF.

The rearrangement joins TRBV6-5 to TRBJ1-1, with unresolved D. The V end lost 5 bases, the J end lost 5 bases, and 15 bases lay between the germline ends. This CDR3 region has 14 residues. Germline assignment: CDR1 MNHEY and CDR2 SVGAGI. The CDR3 reads CASSGDWGGTEAFF. For the CDR3, the DNA is TGTGCCAGCAGTGGGGATTGGGGAGGGACTGAAGCTTTCTTT.

The chain links TRBV2 to TRBJ1-6, with 10 bases lining up with TRBD1. Germline lookup yields CDR1 SNHLY and CDR2 FYNNEI. V was clipped by 3 bases and J by 9 bases; unmatched bases: 5. This CDR3 is built from 15 residues. This CDR3 reads CASSDDRGRTSPLHF. The CDR3 DNA reads TGTGCCAGCAGTGACGACAGGGGGCGGACTTCACCCCTCCACTTT.

As DNA, the CDR3 is TGTGCCAGTAGCCGGGACGGGGGGCGAAACACCATATATTTT. Amino acid sequence: CASSRDGGRNTIYF. The chain uses TRBV19 and TRBJ1-3, with D possibly being TRBD1 (6 bases). The CDR3 extends over 14 amino acids. CDR1 and CDR2 from the germline V gene are LNHDA and SQIVND (reference sequence). V gave up 6 bases and J gave up 5 bases, with 14 bases separating them.

This clone has a handful of counts. The rearrangement links TRBV2 to TRBJ2-2; maybe TRBD1 (6 bases). From germline, CDR1 is SNHLY and CDR2 FYNNEI. V was trimmed by 6 bases and J by 3 bases, leaving 11 bases between them. The CDR3 runs to 14 residues. The CDR3 region is CASSLDSHTGELFF. CDR3 DNA sequence: TGTGCCAGCAGCCTGGACAGTCACACCGGGGAGCTGTTTTTT.

The J gene is TRBJ1-2, the V gene TRBV6-6; D perhaps matches TRBD1 (5 bases). CDR1 MNHNY and CDR2 SVGAGI come from the germline V gene (reference sequence). The CDR3 length is 14 residues. Trimming stripped 5 bases from V and 4 bases from J, with 14 bases between. Here the CDR3 reads CASSPWGGIYGYTF. The DNA of the CDR3 is TGTGCCAGCAGTCCATGGGGGGGAATCTATGGCTACACCTTC.

The chain joins TRBV9 to TRBJ1-1; no firm D call. Germline assignment: CDR1 SGDLS and CDR2 YYNGEE. The CDR3 runs to 12 residues. V gave up 1 base and J gave up 7 bases, with 8 bases separating them. The CDR3 is CASSVINGEAFF. In DNA, the CDR3 is TGTGCCAGCAGCGTAATAAACGGTGAAGCTTTCTTT.

This chain links TRBV18 with TRBJ1-3; 7 bases line up with TRBD1. Trimming cost V 3 bases and J 4 bases; bases outside gene matches: 6. CDR1 and CDR2 (germline): KGHSH, LQKENI. The CDR3 runs 15 residues. CDR3 protein: CASSPSQGNGNTIYF. CDR3 nucleotides: TGTGCCAGCTCACCCTCACAGGGGAACGGAAACACCATATATTTT.

DNA of the CDR3: TGCGCCAGCAGCTTGGCCCCCACGACCCCGGGACAGGGGGGTTTTAGCTATGGCTACACCTTC. This encodes CASSLAPTTPGQGGFSYGYTF. The chain joins TRBV5-1 to TRBJ1-2; 11 nucleotides match TRBD1. V lost 0 bases to trimming and J lost 4 bases; unmatched junction nucleotides: 20. The CDR3 runs 21 residues. Germline-derived CDR1 and CDR2 are SGHRS and YFSETQ.

The V gene is TRBV30, the J gene TRBJ1-6; D is unclear. The CDR3 covers 16 residues. V lost 5 bases and J 0 bases, leaving 14 bases between the germline ends. Germline V gene sequence: CDR1 GTSNPN, CDR2 SVGIG (reference sequence). CDR3 nucleotide sequence: TGTGCCTGGGTGCACTCGGGGATCTCCTATAATTCACCCCTCCACTTT. It yields the protein CAWVHSGISYNSPLHF.

V gene TRBV18 combines with J gene TRBJ1-4, with 8 bases aligning to TRBD1. The germline gives CDR1 KGHSH, CDR2 LQKENI. CDR3 length: 18 residues. With V trimmed by 1 base and J by 0 bases, 7 bases remained unmatched. CDR3 in DNA: TGTGCCAGCTCACCACGCGACAGGGGCCTTGCAACTAATGAAAAACTGTTTTTT. It is translated as CASSPRDRGLATNEKLFF.

This chain links TRBV2 with TRBJ2-7; 8 nucleotides agree with TRBD1. CDR3 length equals 14 residues. The J segment lost 12 bases and the V segment lost 0 bases, leaving 10 bases of the junction unmatched. Germline loops: CDR1 SNHLY, CDR2 FYNNEI. The CDR3 nucleotides read TGTGCCAGCAGTGAAGCTGTGACAGGGGTGGACCGGTACTTC. Protein product: CASSEAVTGVDRYF.

This clone appeared a single time. The gene calls are TRBV27 and TRBJ1-2, with 8 bases identical to TRBD1. V was clipped by 6 bases and J by 7 bases; unmatched bases: 16. CDR3 length equals 16 residues. The germline CDR1 and CDR2 sequences are MNHEY and SMNVEV (reference sequence). CDR3 loop: CASSHKQGAIVSGYTF. CDR3 DNA: TGTGCCAGCAGCCATAAGCAGGGGGCCATTGTATCTGGCTACACCTTC.

This chain joins TRBV15 and TRBJ2-5; D ambiguous. This CDR3 has 14 residues. The V gene's germline CDR1 is LNHNV and CDR2 YYDKDF (reference sequence). V was pared by 2 bases and J by 5 bases, with 12 bases between. The CDR3 is CATSRLRRRETQYF. CDR3 DNA sequence: TGTGCCACCAGCAGACTCAGGCGACGGGAGACCCAGTACTTC.

This chain connects TRBV10-3 to TRBJ1-5; D remains unclear. Trimming removed 4 bases from V and 4 bases from J, with 11 bases in between. This CDR3 is 14 amino acids long. CDR1 and CDR2 from the germline V gene are ENHRY and SYGVKD. CDR3 sequence: CAISGAAANQPQHF. The CDR3 DNA is TGTGCCATCAGTGGGGCCGCCGCGAATCAGCCCCAGCATTTT.

This clone showed up just a few times. This chain joins TRBV15 and TRBJ2-7, with D perhaps TRBD2 (5 bases). Looked up from germline, CDR1 is LNHNV and CDR2 is YYDKDF (reference sequence). V was clipped by 1 base and J by 6 bases, with 16 bases between them. This CDR3 is 15 amino acids long. CDR3 DNA sequence: TGTGCCACCAGCAGAGGAGGGAAAAACGATGGCGAGCAGTACTTC. Translated, it gives CATSRGGKNDGEQYF. Combining the CDR3 with reference TRBV15 and TRBJ2-7 gives the whole variable domain DAMVIQNPRYQVTQFGKPVTLSCSQTLNHNVMYWYQQKSSQAPKLLFHYYDKDFNNEADTPDNFQSRRPNTSFCFLDIRSPGLGDTAMYLCATSRGGKNDGEQYFGPGTRLTVT.

This rearrangement joins TRBV5-1 to TRBJ2-7, with D perhaps TRBD1 (5 bases). CDR3 length equals 12 residues. From germline, CDR1 is SGHRS and CDR2 YFSETQ. Deletions cut 4 bases from V and 6 bases from J, with 11 bases between. The DNA of the CDR3 is TGCGCCAGCAGCCAGGGCACAGGCGAGCAGTACTTC. This encodes CASSQGTGEQYF. Based on the CDR3 plus reference TRBV5-1 and TRBJ2-7, the full variable domain is KAGVTQTPRYLIKTRGQQVTLSCSPISGHRSVSWYQQTPGQGLQFLFEYFSETQRNKGNFPGRFSGRQFSNSRSEMNVSTLELGDSALYLCASSQGTGEQYFGPGTRLTVT.

The gene calls are TRBV4-1 and TRBJ2-5, with a possible D match to TRBD2 (5 bases). V was pared by 0 bases and J by 5 bases, with 16 bases between. The germline V gene has CDR1 MGHRA and CDR2 YSYEKL. The CDR3 runs 16 residues. The CDR3 protein is CASSQDGSSLGETQYF. The CDR3 region has the DNA TGCGCCAGCAGCCAAGATGGGTCTAGCCTGGGGGAGACCCAGTACTTC.

This chain joins TRBV7-9 and TRBJ1-4, with D uncertain. The CDR3 consists of 15 residues. The V gene's germline CDR1 is SEHNR and CDR2 FQNEAQ (reference sequence). The germline V and J ends were trimmed by 5 bases and 8 bases, with 18 bases remaining between them. Written as DNA, the CDR3 is TGTGCCAGCAGCCTGACCCCGGGTTCGGGGGAAAAACTGTTTTTT. Residues: CASSLTPGSGEKLFF. The full variable domain, in which reference TRBV7-9 and TRBJ1-4 provide the parts outside the CDR3, is DTGVSQNPRHKITKRGQNVTFRCDPISEHNRLYWYRQTLGQGPEFLTYFQNEAQLEKSRLLSDRFSAERPKGSFSTLEIQRTEQGDSAMYLCASSLTPGSGEKLFFGSGTQLSVL.